One and the same sample provided the 17 T cell receptor beta chains below, sequenced in a study of blood T cell repertoires in COVID-19. Here immunoSEQ multiplex PCR was the method, and the copy in TCRdb shows in-frame clones only, minus some. This sample has approximately 210,000 clones; 70% to 90% occur once, and the top ten carry more than 4.5%. The sequenced material came from peripheral blood. Receptors originate from a woman aged 40 to 50 with acute or convalescent COVID-19.

The V gene is TRBV4-1, the J gene TRBJ1-1; D is undetermined. V was trimmed by 3 bases and J by 11 bases, leaving 19 bases between them. The CDR3 runs 14 residues. Germline V gene sequence: CDR1 MGHRA, CDR2 YSYEKL. The DNA for the CDR3 is TGCGCCAGCAGCCATGGGGTTCGGCGGGATAGGGCTTTCTTT. Protein: CASSHGVRRDRAFF.

This sequence joins TRBV11-2 and TRBJ2-3; 11 nucleotides match TRBD2. This CDR3 comprises 14 residues. V was pared by 5 bases and J by 11 bases, with 9 bases of the junction left unmatched. CDR1 and CDR2 from the germline V gene are SGHAT and FQNNGV. CDR3 nucleotides: TGTGCCAGCAGCCAAGGACTAGCGGGTATGTTGCAGTATTTT. Amino acids: CASSQGLAGMLQYF.

This clone was seen once. The rearrangement links TRBV30 to TRBJ1-1, with no clear D. CDR1 is GTSNPN, CDR2 SVGIG, per germline (reference sequence). V was clipped by 2 bases and J by 1 base, with 11 bases between them. The CDR3 totals 14 residues. CDR3 protein: CAWSRSVQNTEAFF. The CDR3 DNA is TGTGCCTGGAGTCGTAGCGTACAGAACACTGAAGCTTTCTTT. The whole variable domain, remainder taken from reference TRBV30 and TRBJ1-1, is SQTIHQWPATLVQPVGSPLSLECTVEGTSNPNLYWYRQAAGRGLQLLFYSVGIGQISSEVPQNLSASRPQDRQFILSSKKLLLSDSGFYLCAWSRSVQNTEAFFGQGTRLTVV.

This rearrangement joins TRBV29-1 to TRBJ1-1; D is ambiguous. This CDR3 spans 12 amino acids. Germline-derived CDR1 and CDR2 are SQVTM and ANQGSEA. V was shortened by 7 bases and J by 1 base, with 10 bases between the two germline ends. The CDR3, as DNA: TGCAGCGCCACCAACAGGAACACTGAAGCTTTCTTT. It yields the protein CSATNRNTEAFF.

The V gene is TRBV5-1, the J gene TRBJ1-5, with D perhaps matching TRBD1 (5 bases). The CDR3 runs to 17 residues. V was cut by 0 bases and J by 0 bases, with 13 bases left in between. Germline V lookup: CDR1 SGHRS, CDR2 YFSETQ. CDR3 protein: CASSLGDRDYSNQPQHF. The CDR3 DNA reads as TGCGCCAGCAGCTTGGGGGACCGGGACTATAGCAATCAGCCCCAGCATTTT.

The V gene is TRBV7-7, the J gene TRBJ2-3, with a weak D call TRBD2 (5 bases). The CDR3 is made up of 18 amino acids. CDR1 is SSHAT and CDR2 is FNYEAQ in the germline V gene (reference sequence). The V gene lost 0 bases and the J gene lost 2 bases, with 18 bases spanning the gap. The CDR3 DNA reads as TGTGCCAGCAGCTTAGCGCTCGGCTCCCGTAGCGACACAGATACGCAGTATTTT. This sequence encodes CASSLALGSRSDTDTQYF.

This clone was found a few times. This chain uses TRBV10-3 with TRBJ1-2, with a possible D match to TRBD1 (6 bases). This CDR3 region has 13 residues. Germline V gives CDR1 ENHRY, CDR2 SYGVKD. Trimming removed 2 bases from V and 8 bases from J, with 12 bases in between. CDR3 sequence (DNA): TGTGCCATCAGTGAGCAGGGGTCGACGGGCTACACCTTC. This gives the protein CAISEQGSTGYTF.

The chain joins TRBV7-9 to TRBJ1-3; 7 bases match TRBD1. V lost 3 bases to trimming and J lost 1 base; unmatched junction nucleotides: 6. Per the germline V gene, CDR1 is SEHNR and CDR2 is FQNEAQ (reference sequence). CDR3 length equals 16 residues. The CDR3 reads CASSLTTGKSGNTIYF. CDR3 coding DNA: TGTGCCAGCAGCTTGACGACAGGGAAGTCTGGAAACACCATATATTTT. The full variable domain, in which reference TRBV7-9 and TRBJ1-3 provide the parts outside the CDR3, is DTGVSQNPRHKITKRGQNVTFRCDPISEHNRLYWYRQTLGQGPEFLTYFQNEAQLEKSRLLSDRFSAERPKGSFSTLEIQRTEQGDSAMYLCASSLTTGKSGNTIYFGEGSWLTVV.

The chain combines TRBV3-1 (or the pseudogene TRBV3-2) with TRBJ1-4, with 8 bases aligning to TRBD1. Unmatched junction bases numbered 6, after V lost 5 bases and J lost 7 bases. This CDR3 is built from 14 residues. Germline V CDR1 and CDR2: LGHDT, YNNKEL (reference sequence). CDR3 sequence (DNA): TGTGCCAGCAGCTCACAGGGGGGTAGTGAAAAACTGTTTTTT. It codes for CASSSQGGSEKLFF.

The rearrangement links TRBV27 to TRBJ1-4, with D possibly being TRBD1 (6 bases). The CDR3 is 13 amino acids. Germline values: CDR1 MNHEY, CDR2 SMNVEV (reference sequence). Trimming removed 10 bases at V and 10 bases at J, with 19 bases between. CDR3 DNA sequence: TGTGCCACCAAACCGGTGGGGGCGGGAAAACTGTTTTTT. Translation: CATKPVGAGKLFF.

The CDR3 DNA reads TGTGCCAGCAGCATCGAGACAGCGAACACCATATATTTT. Translating it yields CASSIETANTIYF. The J gene is TRBJ1-3, the V gene TRBV7-9; D possibly corresponds to TRBD1 (5 bases). The CDR3 runs to 13 residues. Germline V CDR1 and CDR2: SEHNR, FQNEAQ (reference sequence). Trimming pared 5 bases from V and 7 bases from J, leaving 12 bases between.

The genes are TRBV7-2 and TRBJ2-7; possible D gene TRBD1, 5 bases. Trimming pared 1 base from V and 2 bases from J, leaving 9 bases between. Germline CDR1 SGHTA, CDR2 FQGNSA. The CDR3 contains 14 residues. CDR3 protein: CASSLGGRAYEQYV. The CDR3 DNA is TGTGCCAGCAGCTTAGGTGGCAGGGCCTACGAGCAGTACGTC.

The chain has TRBV19 and TRBJ1-5; D might be TRBD1 (5 bases). CDR1 is LNHDA and CDR2 is SQIVND in the germline V gene (reference sequence). The CDR3 is 14 residues long. Deletions cut 3 bases from V and 8 bases from J, with 14 bases between. CDR3 protein: CASSINTPGKPQHF. Here the CDR3 DNA reads TGTGCCAGTAGTATCAACACACCAGGGAAGCCCCAGCATTTT.

This clone came up a few times. V is TRBV19 and J is TRBJ1-1; 8 bases fit TRBD1. V lost 5 bases, J lost 4 bases, and 6 bases stayed unmatched. This CDR3 spans 14 amino acids. CDR1 is LNHDA and CDR2 is SQIVND in the germline V gene (reference sequence). DNA for the CDR3: TGTGCCAGTAGTCAGGGGGCGCTGGGCACTGAAGCTTTCTTT. Protein: CASSQGALGTEAFF. Combining the CDR3 with reference TRBV19 and TRBJ1-1 gives the whole variable domain DGGITQSPKYLFRKEGQNVTLSCEQNLNHDAMYWYRQDPGQGLRLIYYSQIVNDFQKGDIAEGYSVSREKKESFPLTVTSAQKNPTAFYLCASSQGALGTEAFFGQGTRLTVV.

The genes are TRBV7-2 and TRBJ2-1; D perhaps matches TRBD2 (7 bases). The germline V gene encodes CDR1 SGHTA and CDR2 FQGNSA. This CDR3 is built from 14 residues. V lost 4 bases and J lost 7, with 14 bases in between. The CDR3 sequence: CASSSRGPGNEQFF. CDR3 DNA sequence: TGTGCCAGCAGCTCGCGGGGGCCCGGGAATGAGCAGTTCTTC.

CDR3 sequence reads: CASTELAGSTDTQYF. CDR3 nucleotides: TGTGCCAGCACCGAACTAGCGGGGAGCACAGATACGCAGTATTTT. The chain has TRBV4-2 and TRBJ2-3, with TRBD2 matching 10 bases. CDR1 is LGHNA, CDR2 YNFKEQ, per germline. The CDR3 totals 15 residues. The junction had 4 bases not matched to a gene; V was cut back by 7 bases and J by 0 bases.

This chain links TRBV27 with TRBJ2-2; possible D gene TRBD2, 5 bases. CDR1 is MNHEY and CDR2 is SMNVEV in the germline V gene (reference sequence). The CDR3 contains 15 residues. Trimming pared 2 bases from V and 1 base from J, leaving 8 bases between. The CDR3 loop is CASSLRGQNTGELFF. In nucleotides, the CDR3 is TGTGCCAGCAGTTTAAGAGGGCAGAACACCGGGGAGCTGTTTTTT.